A single sample gave rise to the 10 T cell receptor beta chains below, sequenced in a study of post-analysis software for immune sequencing data. The antigens these receptors bind are not known. Whole-study findings and limits: Included in a set of about five TRBV segments more frequent in patients than controls were TRBV5-6, TRBV5-1 and TRBV20-1.

cDNA libraries of TCR beta carried unique molecular identifiers. TCRdb recomputed calls from the PCR reads with MiXCR, one row per CDR3 protein. Altogether 450,000 to 700,000 distinct CDR3 sequences are present, 40% to 50% being singletons, with the ten largest covering 1.7%. Sequenced input: blood. The receptors come from a girl aged 5-17 years with multiple sclerosis.

A note on this clonotype: The junction shows a germline mismatch at one end, possibly a read error. The chain links TRBV12-3 or TRBV12-4 to TRBJ2-7; the D is unclear. This CDR3 is 12 amino acids long. CDR3 nucleotides: TGTGCCAGCAGCTTAGCCCTTTACGAGCAGTACTTC. It codes for CASSLALYEQYF.

This clonotype was seen a handful of times. This rearrangement joins TRBV20-1 to TRBJ2-7; 10 bases agree with TRBD1. CDR1 and CDR2 from the germline V gene are DFQATT and SNEGSKA (reference sequence). The CDR3 is 15 residues long. Losses at the gene ends were 3 bases for V and 1 base for J; bases not matched to a gene: 6. CDR3 nucleotide sequence: TGCAGTGCTAGCTTTAGGACAGGGGGTTCCTACGAGCAGTACTTC. It yields the protein CSASFRTGGSYEQYF.

This clonotype appeared once. V gene TRBV4-1 combines with J gene TRBJ1-5; D gene ambiguous. V was cut by 3 bases and J by 3 bases, with 12 bases left in between. CDR1 and CDR2 (germline): MGHRA, YSYEKL. This CDR3 is built from 15 residues. The DNA of the CDR3 is TGCGCCAGCAGCCAGAGGGCCTTTTACAATCAGCCCCAGCATTTT. It translates to CASSQRAFYNQPQHF.

The rearrangement uses TRBV19 and TRBJ1-2; D not resolved. The V end was cut by 4 bases, the J end by 6 bases, with 9 bases between. The germline V gene has CDR1 LNHDA and CDR2 SQIVND (reference sequence). The CDR3 totals 12 residues. Here the CDR3 reads CASSNKMDGYTF. The CDR3 DNA reads as TGTGCCAGTAGTAATAAGATGGATGGCTACACCTTC.

CDR3 sequence reads: CASRSTGTGPNEQFF. Written as DNA, the CDR3 is TGTGCCAGCAGATCTACCGGGACAGGGCCCAATGAGCAGTTCTTC. The chain carries TRBV12-3 or TRBV12-4 and TRBJ2-1; 9 bases agree with TRBD1. The V and J ends lost 6 bases and 6 bases, in that order; junction bases with no gene match: 9. This CDR3 is 15 amino acids long.

The chain is built from TRBV12-3 or TRBV12-4 and TRBJ1-1; D unclear. The CDR3 is 13 amino acids. Trimming removed 2 bases at V and 6 bases at J, with 10 bases between. The CDR3 bases are TGTGCCAGCAGTTTACGGGGAGTGGCTGAAGCTTTCTTT. Translation gives CASSLRGVAEAFF.

This clonotype was picked up a small number of times. The chain has TRBV10-1 and TRBJ2-5; D call uncertain. The CDR3 runs 13 residues. Germline V gene data show CDR1 as WNHNN and CDR2 as SYGVQD (reference sequence). V was cut by 3 bases and J by 3 bases, with 8 bases left in between. CDR3 sequence: CASSDVQKETQYF. The DNA of the CDR3 is TGCGCCAGCAGTGATGTACAGAAAGAGACCCAGTACTTC.

The gene calls are TRBV5-1 and TRBJ2-4; D is undetermined. The J call is uncertain, as TRBJ2-5 better fits the DNA end. CDR3 size: 14 residues. Germline V lookup: CDR1 SGHRS, CDR2 YFSETQ. The CDR3 here is CASSPDPKSKTQYF. The CDR3 nucleotides read TGCGCCAGCAGTCCAGATCCGAAAAGTAAGACCCAGTACTTC.

V usage is TRBV24-1 and J usage is TRBJ1-2; TRBD1 matches 8 bases. Germline V gene data show CDR1 as KGHDR and CDR2 as SFDVKD. The CDR3 is 14 amino acids. Germline trimming cut 3 bases from V and 7 bases from J; bases unmatched to any gene: 6. DNA of the CDR3: TGTGCCACCAGTGATGAGGACAGGGTGGCTGGCTACACCTTC. It specifies CATSDEDRVAGYTF.

The chain uses TRBV7-2 and TRBJ2-1, with a possible D match to TRBD2 (6 bases). This CDR3 contains 12 residues. V lost 5 bases, J lost 10 bases, and 12 bases lay in between. Germline V gene sequence: CDR1 SGHTA, CDR2 FQGNSA. CDR3 nucleotide sequence: TGTGCCAGCAGCCTATTGGAGGGGGAGCAGTTCTTC. Protein sequence: CASSLLEGEQFF.